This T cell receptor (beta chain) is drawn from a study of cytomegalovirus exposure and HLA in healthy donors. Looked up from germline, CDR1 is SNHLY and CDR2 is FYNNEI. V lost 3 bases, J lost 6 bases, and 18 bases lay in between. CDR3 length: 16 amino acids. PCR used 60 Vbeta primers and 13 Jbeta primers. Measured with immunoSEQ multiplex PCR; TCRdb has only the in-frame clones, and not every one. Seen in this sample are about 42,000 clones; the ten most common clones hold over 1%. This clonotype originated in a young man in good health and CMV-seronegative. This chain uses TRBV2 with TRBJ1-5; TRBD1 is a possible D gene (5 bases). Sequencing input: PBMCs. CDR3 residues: CASSDIPRGYSQPQHF. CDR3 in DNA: TGTGCCAGCAGTGATATTCCTCGGGGGTACAGTCAGCCCCAGCATTTT. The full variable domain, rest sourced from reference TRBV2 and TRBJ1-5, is EPEVTQTPSHQVTQMGQEVILRCVPISNHLYFYWYRQILGQKVEFLVSFYNNEISEKSEIFDDQFSVERPDGSNFTLKIRSTKLEDSAMYFCASSDIPRGYSQPQHFGDGTRLSIL.